This entry features one TCR beta chain sequence. Its antigen remains unidentified. A single record per CDR3 protein comes from TCRdb applying MiXCR to the 5' RACE reads. The sample yields around 200,000 distinct CDR3 sequences, 25% to 35% seen once. CDR3 length: 14 amino acids. The V gene's germline CDR1 is SEHNR and CDR2 FQNEAQ (reference sequence). V trimming: 4 bases; J trimming: 7 bases; junction bases outside the gene matches: 10. The data derive from a study of T-cell memory formation after mild COVID-19. Broader study findings: Contracting clones from day 15 to 85 showed balanced CD4/CD8; later expanders favored CD4+.

This TCR came from an adult woman who had mild COVID-19 (a few samples of this study predate the infection). Cell type and time point are not known. The sequenced material came from PBMCs or a T cell subset sorted from them (not recorded which). The gene calls are TRBV7-9 and TRBJ2-7; TRBD1 aligns across 7 bases. The CDR3 DNA is TGTGCCAGCAGCTCTGGGACAGCTACTACTGAGCAGTACTTC. Translation gives CASSSGTATTEQYF.